The 10 T cell receptor beta chains listed next were all sequenced from one sample in a study of T cells in Graves' hyperthyroidism and ophthalmopathy. RNA transcripts gave rise to amplified TCR beta CDR3 regions. The HTBI primer set drove a first-round RT-PCR of the TCR CDR3. TCRdb re-derived calls from the multiplex PCR reads in MiXCR, one entry per CDR3 protein. The sample includes fewer than 550,000 distinct CDR3 sequences, around 16% of them seen just once. Specimen: blood. The origin of the receptors is a woman aged 18-35 years with Graves' hyperthyroidism.

This clonotype was recorded a few times. The CDR3 reads CASSIDQTPQFF. CDR3 DNA sequence: TGTGCCAGTAGTATAGACCAAACACCTCAGTTCTTC. J is TRBJ2-1 and V is TRBV19; the D is unclear. Germline V gene data show CDR1 as LNHDA and CDR2 as SQIVND (reference sequence). Trimming took 0 bases from V and 13 from J, leaving 10 bases between them. The CDR3 has 12 amino acids.

This clonotype was recorded many times. The chain links TRBV6-2 or TRBV6-3 to TRBJ2-7; unclear D gene. The germline V gene encodes CDR1 MNHEY and CDR2 SVGEGT. The V end was cut by 0 bases, the J end by 5 bases, with 2 bases between. This CDR3 is built from 11 residues. Here the CDR3 reads CASSYSHEQYF. Here the CDR3 DNA reads TGTGCCAGCAGTTACTCACACGAGCAGTACTTC.

With respect to this clonotype: One end of the junction does not line up with germline, which may come from a read error. The chain links TRBV5-1 to TRBJ1-3, with D perhaps matching TRBD1 (6 bases). In germline, CDR1 is SGHRS, CDR2 YFSETQ. The CDR3 extends over 14 amino acids. The CDR3 here is CANSPGAGGNTIYF. The CDR3 DNA reads TGCGCCAACAGCCCGGGGGCCGGTGGAAACACCATATATTTT.

This clonotype showed up many times. The gene calls are TRBV10-3 and TRBJ1-3; D gene ambiguous. V lost 4 bases to trimming and J lost 3 bases, with 16 bases between them. The germline V gene encodes CDR1 ENHRY and CDR2 SYGVKD. CDR3 length: 16 amino acids. DNA of the CDR3: TGTGCCATCAGTGCCGTTGTGGTGTCGGGTGGAAACACCATATATTTT. This sequence encodes CAISAVVVSGGNTIYF.

The chain couples TRBV28 to TRBJ1-5; D uncertain. There are 15 residues in the CDR3. V was trimmed by 7 bases and J by 6 bases, leaving 19 bases between them. Germline CDR1 reads MDHEN; CDR2 reads SYDVKM. CDR3 loop: CASTTEVSGAQPQHF. CDR3 nucleotide sequence: TGTGCCAGCACCACCGAGGTCTCGGGTGCTCAGCCCCAGCATTTT.

The sample holds many counts of this clonotype. V and J are TRBV10-1 and TRBJ2-3; 7 bases are a match to TRBD2. CDR3 length: 15 amino acids. Germline CDR1 is WNHNN and CDR2 is SYGVQD (reference sequence). V lost 1 base, J lost 2 bases, and 3 bases stayed unmatched. Written as DNA, the CDR3 is TGCGCCAGCAGTGAGTGGGGGGGGAACACAGATACGCAGTATTTT. Amino acid sequence: CASSEWGGNTDTQYF.

In this sample, this clonotype turned up many times. The chain joins TRBV12-3 or TRBV12-4 to TRBJ1-1, with D possibly TRBD1 on 5 matching bases. Trimming pared 5 bases from V and 8 bases from J, leaving 9 bases between. The length of the CDR3 is 11 residues. CDR3 DNA: TGTGCCAGCAGTCCCAGGACAGAAGCTTTCTTT. As protein: CASSPRTEAFF.

The chain combines TRBV12-3 or TRBV12-4 with TRBJ2-5, with 13 positions matching TRBD2. The CDR3 runs 16 residues. Trimming took 4 bases from V and 4 from J; bases not matched to a gene: 6. The CDR3 protein is CASSSAGTSGTETQYF. In nucleotides, the CDR3 is TGTGCCAGCAGTTCCGCGGGGACTAGCGGGACAGAGACCCAGTACTTC.

Ten or more counts support this clonotype. This sequence joins TRBV3-1 and TRBJ2-2, with 9 positions matching TRBD2. The CDR3 totals 17 residues. Unmatched junction bases numbered 6, after V lost 0 bases and J lost 4 bases. Germline V gene lookup returns CDR1 LGHDT and CDR2 YNNKEL (reference sequence). Written as DNA, the CDR3 is TGTGCCAGCAGCCAAGATAAGGGACTAGCCCTCACCGGGGAGCTGTTTTTT. Its translation: CASSQDKGLALTGELFF.

At least ten counts were recorded for this clonotype. The chain combines TRBV7-9 with TRBJ1-1; unclear D gene. The V and J ends lost 3 bases and 2 bases respectively, with 4 bases between them. Germline V lookup: CDR1 SEHNR, CDR2 FQNEAQ (reference sequence). CDR3 length equals 12 residues. The CDR3 is CASSFPNTEAFF. DNA of the CDR3: TGTGCCAGCAGCTTCCCAAACACTGAAGCTTTCTTT. Using reference TRBV7-9 and TRBJ1-1 for the parts outside the CDR3, the full variable domain is DTGVSQNPRHKITKRGQNVTFRCDPISEHNRLYWYRQTLGQGPEFLTYFQNEAQLEKSRLLSDRFSAERPKGSFSTLEIQRTEQGDSAMYLCASSFPNTEAFFGQGTRLTVV.